This entry features one T cell receptor beta chain sequence. This sample is part of a study of blood T cell repertoires in COVID-19. As for the study in general: Whether acute or convalescent, the COVID-19 samples came from the United States, Italy and Spain. Nucleic acid was either cDNA or gDNA, and it came from T cells, B-cell-depleted T cells, or PBMCs.

In the source study's methods: Amplification from reference gene primers served as the basis for estimated nucleated cell counts. Method: immunoSEQ multiplex PCR; TCRdb's copy keeps in-frame clones and lacks some. V and J calls and clone size are as listed in that table; D and trimming were resolved from the DNA. Of more than 95,000 clones in the sample, approximately 82% were seen once. J gave up 5 bases and V 8 bases, and 13 bases lay outside the gene matches. CDR1 is LNHDA and CDR2 is SQIVND in the germline V gene (reference sequence). The CDR3 sequence is 15 residues long. The V gene is TRBV19, the J gene TRBJ1-2; TRBD1 agrees at 8 bases. The receptor was derived from a man between 65 and 85 years old with active or convalescent COVID-19. The specimen was peripheral blood. CDR3 DNA: TGTGCCAGTGGTGGTTCCGGACAGGGTTGGTATGGCTACACCTTC. Translating gives CASGGSGQGWYGYTF.